Listed here are 8 T cell receptor beta chains from one sample, sequenced in a study of T cell repertoires in cytomegalovirus infection. In TCRdb, the reads were re-called with MiXCR into one record per CDR3 protein. The table includes about 250,000 distinct CDR3 sequences, about a sixth detected once. Sequencing was performed on CD8+ T cells from PBMCs. Source of these receptors: a human donor in good health (CMV status not recorded). Some clones in this sample may be carry-over from other donors' samples.

The CDR3 nucleotides are TGTGCCAGCAGTACGGGACTAGGCGACTATGGCTACACCTTC. Residues: CASSTGLGDYGYTF. V and J are TRBV27 and TRBJ1-2; D is perhaps TRBD1 (5 bases). V was shortened by 5 bases and J by 3 bases, with 13 bases between the two germline ends. This CDR3 comprises 14 residues. CDR1 and CDR2 from the germline V gene are MNHEY and SMNVEV (reference sequence).

In this sample, this clonotype turned up a few times. The rearrangement uses TRBV5-6 and TRBJ2-3; D remains unclear. V was shortened by 3 bases and J by 0 bases, with 11 bases between the two germline ends. The V gene's germline CDR1 is SGHDT and CDR2 YYEEEE. The CDR3 covers 15 residues. As DNA, the CDR3 is TGTGCCAGCAGCTGGAACAAGGGTAGCACAGATACGCAGTATTTT. Protein: CASSWNKGSTDTQYF.

This clonotype was seen a single time. The chain uses TRBV14 and TRBJ2-7, with D possibly called TRBD1 or TRBD2 (5 bases each). Between the trimmed V and J ends, which lost 2 bases and 6 bases, there was a span of 8 bases. The CDR3 runs 12 residues. The V gene's germline CDR1 is SGHDN and CDR2 FVKESK. CDR3 DNA sequence: TGTGCCAGCAGCCAATGGGGGTCCGAGCAGTACTTC. It yields the protein CASSQWGSEQYF.

This rearrangement joins TRBV29-1 to TRBJ1-1, with D possibly matching TRBD1 (5 bases). Germline CDR1 SQVTM, CDR2 ANQGSEA. This CDR3 spans 12 amino acids. Trimming pared 2 bases from V and 10 bases from J, leaving 14 bases between. The CDR3 region is CSVEKGSPRAFF. CDR3 DNA sequence: TGCAGCGTTGAAAAGGGGTCCCCGCGAGCTTTCTTT.

A few counts support this clonotype. The CDR3 nucleotides are TGTGCCAGCAGCTCACCGGATCCGGGACTAGCGGGCCCAGCAGGGTCCTACAATGAGCAGTTCTTC. Amino acid sequence: CASSSPDPGLAGPAGSYNEQFF. This chain joins TRBV7-9 and TRBJ2-1; 12 bases line up with TRBD2. The germline V gene encodes CDR1 SEHNR and CDR2 FQNEAQ (reference sequence). Unmatched junction bases numbered 20, after V lost 4 bases and J lost 1 base. This CDR3 has 22 amino acids.

The CDR3: CSVEFRVSEAFF. The CDR3 nucleotides read TGCAGCGTTGAATTCAGGGTCTCTGAAGCTTTCTTT. The J gene is TRBJ1-1, the V gene TRBV29-1; D is perhaps TRBD1 (5 bases). Trimming removed 2 bases at V and 6 bases at J, with 10 bases between. The CDR3 covers 12 residues. Germline CDR1 SQVTM, CDR2 ANQGSEA.

This clonotype showed up many times. The chain joins TRBV27 to TRBJ2-3, with TRBD1 matching over 8 bases. This CDR3 comprises 15 residues. Trimming at V came to 3 bases and at J to 3 bases, leaving 5 bases not matched to a gene. CDR1 is MNHEY and CDR2 is SMNVEV in the germline V gene (reference sequence). The DNA of the CDR3 is TGTGCCAGCAGTTTGCGGACAGGGATTACAGATACGCAGTATTTT. Amino acids: CASSLRTGITDTQYF.

This sequence joins TRBV6-4 and TRBJ2-2; D might be TRBD1 (5 bases). This CDR3 spans 14 amino acids. The V end was cut by 6 bases, the J end by 4 bases, with 12 bases between. Germline CDR1 is MRHNA and CDR2 is SNTAGT. This CDR3 reads CASSVDRRTGELFF. The CDR3 DNA reads TGTGCCAGCAGCGTCGACAGACGCACCGGGGAGCTGTTTTTT.